The sequence of this TCR beta chain was determined in a study of T cell repertoires in cytomegalovirus infection. Study summary: Recently identified HLA-C-restricted and well-studied HLA-B-restricted CMV epitopes were used. CMV infection plus the matching HLA type was flagged by public TCR beta signatures.

The CDR3 has 14 residues. Germline V CDR1 and CDR2: SGHNT, YYREEE (reference sequence). V was shortened by 6 bases and J by 0 bases, with 12 bases between the two germline ends. TCRdb reanalysed the reads using MiXCR and keeps one entry per CDR3 protein. The sample carries fewer than 130,000 distinct CDR3 sequences, approximately 45% recorded once. A remark on this clonotype: Its antigen is not known.

Study-wide findings and caveats: Dominant in the ex vivo response were TCR beta clonotypes restricted by HLA-C and specific for CMV. Using cumulative public TCR beta family frequency, the authors identified those who carried CMV together with the relevant HLA.

The rearrangement uses TRBV5-4 and TRBJ1-1; possibly TRBD1 for D (5 bases). The clonotype originates from a human donor in good health (CMV status not recorded). Some clones in this sample may be carry-over from other donors' samples. The sequencing here drew on CD8+ T cells from cultured PBMCs, taken from culture after CMV antigen stimulation. Here the CDR3 DNA reads TGTGCCAGCATTCGGGCGGGACTGAACACTGAAGCTTTCTTT. Amino acid sequence: CASIRAGLNTEAFF. The entire variable domain, with the rest obtained from reference TRBV5-4 and TRBJ1-1, is as follows: ETGVTQSPTHLIKTRGQQVTLRCSSQSGHNTVSWYQQALGQGPQFIFQYYREEENGRGNFPPRFSGLQFPNYSSELNVNALELDDSALYLCASIRAGLNTEAFFGQGTRLTVV.